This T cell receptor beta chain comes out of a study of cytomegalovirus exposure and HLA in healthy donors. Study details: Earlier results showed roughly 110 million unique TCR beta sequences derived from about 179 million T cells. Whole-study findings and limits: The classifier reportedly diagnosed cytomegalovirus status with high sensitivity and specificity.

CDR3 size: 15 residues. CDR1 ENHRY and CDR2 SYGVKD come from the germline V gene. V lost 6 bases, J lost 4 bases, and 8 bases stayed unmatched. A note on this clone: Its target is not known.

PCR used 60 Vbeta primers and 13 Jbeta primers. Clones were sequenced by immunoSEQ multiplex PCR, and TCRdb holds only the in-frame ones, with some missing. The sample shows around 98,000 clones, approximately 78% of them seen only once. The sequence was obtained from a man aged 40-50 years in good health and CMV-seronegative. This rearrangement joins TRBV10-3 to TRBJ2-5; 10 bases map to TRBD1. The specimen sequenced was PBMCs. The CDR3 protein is CAISSTGGSVETQYF. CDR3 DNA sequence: TGTGCCATCAGCTCGACAGGGGGCTCTGTAGAGACCCAGTACTTC.